This T cell receptor beta chain was observed in a study of blood T cell repertoires in COVID-19. Study-level background: From T cells, B-cell-depleted T cells, or PBMCs came the material, which was cDNA or gDNA.

The CDR3 has 13 residues. CDR1 is LGHDT, CDR2 YNNKEL, per germline (reference sequence). V shed 1 base and J shed 3 bases, with 6 bases lying between them. Profiling relied on immunoSEQ multiplex PCR, and the TCRdb table lists in-frame clones only, not all of them. The data hold about 87,000 clones, with around 88% observed a single time. Sample: peripheral blood. The chain couples TRBV3-1 (or the pseudogene TRBV3-2) to TRBJ1-1; D unresolved. The source is a human donor in a cohort sampled during active COVID-19. CDR3 bases: TGTGCCAGCAGCCAAGTTCCGGACACTGAAGCTTTCTTT. Translating it yields CASSQVPDTEAFF.